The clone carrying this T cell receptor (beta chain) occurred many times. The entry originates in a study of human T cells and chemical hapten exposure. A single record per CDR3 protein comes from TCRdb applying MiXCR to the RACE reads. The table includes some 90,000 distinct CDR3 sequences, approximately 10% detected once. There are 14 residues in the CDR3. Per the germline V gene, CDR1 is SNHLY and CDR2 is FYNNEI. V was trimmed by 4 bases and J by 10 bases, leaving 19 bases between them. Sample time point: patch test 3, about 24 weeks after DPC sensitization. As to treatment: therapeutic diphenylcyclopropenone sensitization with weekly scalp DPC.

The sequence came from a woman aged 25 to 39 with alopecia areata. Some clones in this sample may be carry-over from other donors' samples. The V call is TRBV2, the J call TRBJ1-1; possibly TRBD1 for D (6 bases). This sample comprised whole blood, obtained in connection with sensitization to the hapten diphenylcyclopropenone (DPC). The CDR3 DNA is TGTGCCAGCAGTGTAGGGGGGCCCGCGGCTGGAGCTTTCTTT. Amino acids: CASSVGGPAAGAFF.